One sample yielded the 20 T cell receptor beta chains listed below, sequenced in a study of blood T cell repertoires in COVID-19. Clones were read by immunoSEQ multiplex PCR, and TCRdb kept only the in-frame ones, dropping some. The table lists roughly 320,000 clones, around 84% of them singletons. Sequencing used PBMCs or T cells enriched from blood (not recorded which). All receptors derive from a man aged 25-45 years who had recovered from COVID-19.

This clone was counted a single time. The CDR3 region has the DNA TGTGCCAGCAGCCAAAGGACGCTAGCGGGTTGGTGGTACTTC. Its protein is CASSQRTLAGWWYF. V gene TRBV3-1 (or the pseudogene TRBV3-2) combines with J gene TRBJ2-7; 8 positions agree with TRBD2. The trim removed 2 bases at V and 12 bases at J, leaving 12 bases unmatched. Germline V lookup: CDR1 LGHDT, CDR2 YNNKEL (reference sequence). This CDR3 comprises 14 residues.

The J gene is TRBJ2-7, the V gene TRBV10-3; 9 bases map to TRBD2. Trimming took 2 bases from V and 2 from J; bases not matched to a gene: 7. The CDR3 loop spans 16 amino acids. In germline, CDR1 is ENHRY, CDR2 SYGVKD. In nucleotides, the CDR3 is TGTGCCATCAGTGAGCTGGGACTAGCAGAGACCTACGAGCAGTACTTC. This gives the protein CAISELGLAETYEQYF.

This clone turned up a few times. The gene calls are TRBV3-1 (or the pseudogene TRBV3-2) and TRBJ1-2; D call uncertain. CDR1 is LGHDT and CDR2 is YNNKEL in the germline V gene (reference sequence). This CDR3 contains 12 residues. Trimming removed 0 bases from V and 8 bases from J, with 7 bases in between. CDR3 DNA sequence: TGTGCCAGCAGCCAAGATTCGGTAGGCTACACCTTC. It is translated as CASSQDSVGYTF.

This clone was seen more than once but under ten times. The chain joins TRBV28 to TRBJ1-2; 7 bases line up with TRBD1. The J segment lost 4 bases and the V segment lost 2 bases, leaving 4 bases of the junction unmatched. There are 14 residues in the CDR3. CDR1 is MDHEN and CDR2 is SYDVKM in the germline V gene. CDR3 region: CASSLDRASYGYTF. The CDR3, as DNA: TGTGCCAGCAGTTTAGACAGGGCCTCCTATGGCTACACCTTC.

This rearrangement joins TRBV18 to TRBJ2-3; tentatively, D is TRBD1 (5 bases). Germline lookup yields CDR1 KGHSH and CDR2 LQKENI. The CDR3 has 15 amino acids. V was pared by 4 bases and J by 1 base, with 12 bases between. The CDR3 here is CASSQSQGGTDTQYF. CDR3 coding DNA: TGTGCCAGCTCACAAAGTCAGGGTGGCACAGATACGCAGTATTTT.

This chain joins TRBV19 and TRBJ1-2; D unresolved. The CDR3 totals 14 residues. The V gene lost 5 bases and the J gene lost 3 bases, with 13 bases spanning the gap. Germline assignment: CDR1 LNHDA and CDR2 SQIVND (reference sequence). CDR3 sequence reads: CASSPSAGDYGYTF. The CDR3 bases are TGTGCCAGTAGTCCCTCAGCCGGGGACTATGGCTACACCTTC. Full variable domain (missing parts from reference TRBV19 and TRBJ1-2): DGGITQSPKYLFRKEGQNVTLSCEQNLNHDAMYWYRQDPGQGLRLIYYSQIVNDFQKGDIAEGYSVSREKKESFPLTVTSAQKNPTAFYLCASSPSAGDYGYTFGSGTRLTVV.

The chain is built from TRBV6-1 and TRBJ1-2; TRBD1 matches 11 bases. After removal of 1 base from V and 3 bases from J, the junction contained 1 base not matched to a gene. This CDR3 contains 15 residues. Germline V lookup: CDR1 MNHNS, CDR2 SASEGT. The CDR3 is CASSEGTGGYYGYTF. Written as DNA, the CDR3 is TGTGCCAGCAGTGAAGGGACAGGGGGCTACTATGGCTACACCTTC.

The V gene is TRBV5-1, the J gene TRBJ2-3; the match to TRBD2 covers 7 bases. The J segment lost 1 base and the V segment lost 0 bases, leaving 5 bases of the junction unmatched. Germline values: CDR1 SGHRS, CDR2 YFSETQ. CDR3 length: 16 residues. CDR3 DNA sequence: TGCGCCAGCAGCTTGGGGCTAGCGGTAGGCACAGATACGCAGTATTTT. Its protein product is CASSLGLAVGTDTQYF.

The chain joins TRBV7-6 to TRBJ2-3, with 15 nucleotides matching TRBD2. CDR1 and CDR2 (germline): SGHVS, FNYEAQ. Germline trimming cut 10 bases from V and 5 bases from J; bases unmatched to any gene: 7. CDR3 length: 15 amino acids. The DNA of the CDR3 is TGTGCCAACGGACTAGCGGGAGGGCCGGGAGATACGCAGTATTTT. Residues: CANGLAGGPGDTQYF.

This chain connects TRBV6-5 to TRBJ2-7, with 7 bases identical to TRBD2. Germline assignment: CDR1 MNHEY and CDR2 SVGAGI. V lost 6 bases and J lost 2; bases outside the gene matches: 7. CDR3 length equals 14 residues. The DNA of the CDR3 is TGTGCCAGCAGGCCTTCGGGGGGAGCCTACGAGCAGTACTTC. It translates to CASRPSGGAYEQYF.

This clone was seen ten or more times. The V and J genes are TRBV11-2 and TRBJ2-3, with D perhaps TRBD2 (6 bases). The ends were cut back, 1 base at V and 1 base at J, with 18 bases in the middle. The CDR3 sequence is 18 residues long. Germline V lookup: CDR1 SGHAT, CDR2 FQNNGV. The DNA for the CDR3 is TGTGCCAGCAGCTTAGTGGGGTTCCGGGAGCGAGGCACAGATACGCAGTATTTT. Its protein is CASSLVGFRERGTDTQYF.

This sequence joins TRBV7-9 and TRBJ2-5, with 7 positions matching TRBD1. The germline V gene has CDR1 SEHNR and CDR2 FQNEAQ (reference sequence). The length of the CDR3 is 16 residues. V lost 5 bases, J lost 1 base, and 10 bases stayed unmatched. The CDR3 region has the DNA TGTGCCAGCAGCCCACCACCGGGACAGCCCCAAGAGACCCAGTACTTC. This sequence encodes CASSPPPGQPQETQYF. Full variable domain (remainder filled in from reference TRBV7-9 and TRBJ2-5): DTGVSQNPRHKITKRGQNVTFRCDPISEHNRLYWYRQTLGQGPEFLTYFQNEAQLEKSRLLSDRFSAERPKGSFSTLEIQRTEQGDSAMYLCASSPPPGQPQETQYFGPGTRLLVL.

The chain has TRBV5-5 and TRBJ2-3, with TRBD1 as a possible D gene (5 bases). V was shortened by 4 bases and J by 4 bases, with 16 bases between the two germline ends. The CDR3 loop spans 15 amino acids. Germline lookup yields CDR1 SGHKS and CDR2 YYEKEE (reference sequence). The CDR3 here is CASSIYAQGPDTQYF. The CDR3 nucleotides are TGTGCCAGCAGCATATACGCCCAGGGTCCAGATACGCAGTATTTT.

The chain is built from TRBV29-1 and TRBJ2-7, with D possibly matching TRBD2 (6 bases). This CDR3 is built from 13 residues. Deletions cut 7 bases from V and 1 base from J, with 14 bases between. CDR1 is SQVTM, CDR2 ANQGSEA, per germline. The DNA of the CDR3 is TGCAGCGCTCAGGACTACCCTTCCTACGAGCAGTACTTC. Amino acids: CSAQDYPSYEQYF.

The chain links TRBV7-9 to TRBJ1-1; unclear D gene. Trimming stripped 4 bases from V and 0 bases from J, with 12 bases between. The CDR3 covers 15 residues. Germline-derived CDR1 and CDR2 are SEHNR and FQNEAQ (reference sequence). CDR3 in DNA: TGTGCCAGCAGCTACGACTCCTCGCTGAACACTGAAGCTTTCTTT. Translated, it gives CASSYDSSLNTEAFF. The complete variable domain, with remaining parts taken from reference TRBV7-9 and TRBJ1-1, reads DTGVSQNPRHKITKRGQNVTFRCDPISEHNRLYWYRQTLGQGPEFLTYFQNEAQLEKSRLLSDRFSAERPKGSFSTLEIQRTEQGDSAMYLCASSYDSSLNTEAFFGQGTRLTVV.

The rearrangement links TRBV2 to TRBJ1-4; TRBD1 matches 9 bases. From germline, CDR1 is SNHLY and CDR2 FYNNEI. V gave up 6 bases and J gave up 6 bases; unmatched junction bases: 8. The CDR3 is 15 amino acids. The CDR3 DNA reads TGTGCCAGCAGAAACCCGGGACAGGGTTATGAAAAACTGTTTTTT. Translating it yields CASRNPGQGYEKLFF.

This chain links TRBV28 with TRBJ2-3, with 8 bases lining up with TRBD2. V was pared by 3 bases and J by 4 bases, with 6 bases of the junction left unmatched. The CDR3 is 15 amino acids. Germline V CDR1 and CDR2: MDHEN, SYDVKM. The CDR3 loop reads CASSFSRGGSDTQYF. CDR3 nucleotide sequence: TGTGCCAGCAGTTTTTCCCGGGGGGGCTCAGATACGCAGTATTTT.

The chain carries TRBV11-1 and TRBJ1-2; no clear D. Germline CDR1 and CDR2: SGHAT and FQDESV (reference sequence). The CDR3 extends over 14 amino acids. Trimming left V 5 bases short and J 7 bases short, with 17 bases between. The CDR3 here is CASSPLAGLLGYTF. The CDR3 nucleotides read TGTGCCAGCAGCCCCTTGGCAGGCCTTCTTGGCTACACCTTC.

The J gene is TRBJ1-5, the V gene TRBV18, with 7 bases identical to TRBD1. Looked up from germline, CDR1 is KGHSH and CDR2 is LQKENI. The CDR3 length is 15 residues. V shed 0 bases and J 6 bases; nucleotides not matched to a gene: 5. The CDR3 sequence: CASSPPNRGPQPQHF. CDR3 nucleotides: TGTGCCAGCTCACCACCAAACAGGGGTCCTCAGCCCCAGCATTTT.

The chain combines TRBV29-1 with TRBJ1-1; D perhaps matches TRBD1 (6 bases). V lost 6 bases and J 0 bases, leaving 8 bases between the germline ends. CDR3 length: 12 amino acids. CDR1 is SQVTM, CDR2 ANQGSEA, per germline. The chain's CDR3 is CSVYRVNTEAFF. CDR3 coding DNA: TGCAGCGTGTACAGGGTGAACACTGAAGCTTTCTTT.